Presented here are 29 T cell receptor beta chains from one specimen sequenced in a study of T cells after yellow fever vaccination. TCRdb analysed the 5' RACE reads with MiXCR anew, one entry per CDR3 protein. The sample consists of 450,000 to 600,000 distinct CDR3 sequences, approximately 13% of them appearing once. The sample in question was PBMCs, obtained on the day of the yellow fever booster vaccination. The origin of the receptors is a man in his thirties or forties who received the YFV17D yellow fever vaccine.

The chain links TRBV11-2 to TRBJ1-2; 7 nucleotides line up with TRBD1. The CDR3 consists of 19 residues. J was trimmed by 0 bases and V by 5 bases; bases with no gene match: 18. Germline V gives CDR1 SGHAT, CDR2 FQNNGV. CDR3 coding DNA: TGTGCCAGCAGCACCCGGACAGGCCTTGGGGATCTAGCTAACTATGGCTACACCTTC. It encodes CASSTRTGLGDLANYGYTF. Combining the CDR3 with reference TRBV11-2 and TRBJ1-2 gives the whole variable domain EAGVAQSPRYKIIEKRQSVAFWCNPISGHATLYWYQQILGQGPKLLIQFQNNGVVDDSQLPKDRFSAERLKGVDSTLKIQPAKLEDSAVYLCASSTRTGLGDLANYGYTFGSGTRLTVV.

The chain has TRBV5-1 and TRBJ2-3; no reliable D call. The CDR3 is 14 amino acids. Germline assignment: CDR1 SGHRS and CDR2 YFSETQ. The V end lost 4 bases, the J end lost 3 bases, and 12 bases lay between the germline ends. The CDR3: CASSEGVGTDTQYF. DNA for the CDR3: TGCGCCAGCAGCGAAGGAGTAGGTACAGATACGCAGTATTTT.

In its sample, this clonotype was seen many times. The chain uses TRBV7-2 and TRBJ2-1, with D unresolved. Trimming stripped 1 base from V and 10 bases from J, with 8 bases between. CDR3 length equals 12 residues. The germline CDR1 and CDR2 sequences are SGHTA and FQGNSA. The CDR3 DNA reads as TGTGCCAGCAGCTTAGGACTCGAGGAGCAGTTCTTC. Translating it yields CASSLGLEEQFF.

This chain connects TRBV30 to TRBJ2-3, with no clear D. Trimming removed 0 bases from V and 5 bases from J, with 12 bases in between. This CDR3 is built from 14 residues. Germline V lookup: CDR1 GTSNPN, CDR2 SVGIG (reference sequence). CDR3 sequence: CAWSVLTIQDTQYF. In DNA, the CDR3 is TGTGCCTGGAGTGTACTGACAATCCAAGATACGCAGTATTTT. The whole variable domain, remainder taken from reference TRBV30 and TRBJ2-3, is SQTIHQWPATLVQPVGSPLSLECTVEGTSNPNLYWYRQAAGRGLQLLFYSVGIGQISSEVPQNLSASRPQDRQFILSSKKLLLSDSGFYLCAWSVLTIQDTQYFGPGTRLTVL.

This clonotype was picked up a small number of times. CDR3 protein: CASSSRQGWDEQYF. CDR3 DNA: TGTGCCAGCAGCTCGCGACAGGGATGGGACGAGCAGTACTTC. The chain carries TRBV7-9 and TRBJ2-7; 7 bases fit TRBD1. The trim removed 4 bases at V and 5 bases at J, leaving 8 bases unmatched. The germline V gene encodes CDR1 SEHNR and CDR2 FQNEAQ (reference sequence). The CDR3 length is 14 residues. The full variable domain, in which reference TRBV7-9 and TRBJ2-7 provide the parts outside the CDR3, is DTGVSQNPRHKITKRGQNVTFRCDPISEHNRLYWYRQTLGQGPEFLTYFQNEAQLEKSRLLSDRFSAERPKGSFSTLEIQRTEQGDSAMYLCASSSRQGWDEQYFGPGTRLTVT.

Many counts were recorded for this clonotype. DNA for the CDR3: TGTGCCAGCAGTTACTCGATCCGGGACAGGGTCACAGATACGCAGTATTTT. This encodes CASSYSIRDRVTDTQYF. This chain joins TRBV6-5 and TRBJ2-3; 9 nucleotides align to TRBD1. The CDR3 loop spans 17 amino acids. Germline CDR1 reads MNHEY; CDR2 reads SVGAGI. The V segment lost 0 bases and the J segment 2 bases; nucleotides outside the gene matches: 6.

V and J are TRBV6-1 and TRBJ2-1; D is unclear. The CDR3 covers 12 residues. The germline CDR1 and CDR2 sequences are MNHNS and SASEGT. Trimming left V 7 bases short and J 2 bases short, with 6 bases between. DNA of the CDR3: TGTGCCAGCACGCCGGCCTACAATGAGCAGTTCTTC. Encoded protein: CASTPAYNEQFF.

The V and J genes are TRBV7-2 and TRBJ2-5; no clear D gene. Germline lookup yields CDR1 SGHTA and CDR2 FQGNSA. The ends were cut back, 4 bases at V and 5 bases at J, with 17 bases in the middle. This CDR3 has 15 amino acids. This chain's CDR3 is CASSSNPKSGETQYF. The CDR3 DNA reads as TGTGCCAGCAGCTCAAACCCCAAGTCTGGGGAGACCCAGTACTTC.

V and J are TRBV29-1 and TRBJ1-2, with 9 bases matching TRBD1. CDR3 length: 12 residues. Per germline, CDR1 SQVTM and CDR2 ANQGSEA. The CDR3 DNA is TGCAGTGCCCGGGACAGGGTCGGTGGCTACACCTTC. It codes for CSARDRVGGYTF.

V is TRBV12-3 or TRBV12-4 and J is TRBJ2-1, with no clear D. V was trimmed by 2 bases and J by 4 bases, leaving 9 bases between them. The CDR3 has 14 residues. This CDR3 reads CASSLLVIYNEQFF. The CDR3 DNA is TGTGCCAGCAGTTTACTTGTCATATACAATGAGCAGTTCTTC.

This clonotype was counted a few times. This sequence joins TRBV6-1 and TRBJ1-5; D is unclear. CDR1 and CDR2 (germline): MNHNS, SASEGT. This CDR3 has 14 amino acids. The germline V and J ends were trimmed by 6 bases and 0 bases, with 9 bases remaining between them. CDR3 protein: CASRAEYSNQPQHF. The CDR3 nucleotides are TGTGCCAGCAGGGCAGAGTATAGCAATCAGCCCCAGCATTTT.

V is TRBV7-8 and J is TRBJ2-7; D might be TRBD1 (5 bases). V was shortened by 5 bases and J by 3 bases, with 11 bases between the two germline ends. CDR3 length: 13 residues. CDR1 and CDR2 (germline): SGHVS, FQNEAQ. In DNA, the CDR3 is TGTGCCAGCAGCCCCAGGGCCCTCTACGAGCAGTACTTC. It is translated as CASSPRALYEQYF.

This clonotype was counted a few times. The genes are TRBV7-2 and TRBJ1-6; possibly TRBD1 for D (5 bases). The CDR3 contains 16 residues. The ends were cut back, 1 base at V and 10 bases at J, with 17 bases in the middle. Germline CDR1 is SGHTA and CDR2 is FQGNSA. The CDR3 DNA sequence: TGTGCCAGCAGCTTAGGGCAGTTCGGGGGAAGGTCACCCCTCCACTTT. This sequence encodes CASSLGQFGGRSPLHF.

The DNA of the CDR3 is TGCAGCGTTACTGGGACTACCAGAGAGACCCAGTACTTC. It yields the protein CSVTGTTRETQYF. The V call is TRBV29-1, the J call TRBJ2-5; 7 nucleotides match TRBD2. This CDR3 has 13 residues. Germline V CDR1 and CDR2: SQVTM, ANQGSEA. J was trimmed by 4 bases and V by 5 bases; bases with no gene match: 7.

J is TRBJ2-3 and V is TRBV5-4; tentative D call: TRBD1 (5 bases). Germline CDR1 SGHNT, CDR2 YYREEE (reference sequence). V lost 2 bases, J lost 0 bases, and 22 bases lay in between. This CDR3 region has 19 residues. CDR3 loop: CASSFKAIPRGTSTDTQYF. CDR3 DNA: TGTGCCAGCAGCTTCAAAGCGATCCCTAGGGGCACTAGCACAGATACGCAGTATTTT.

V usage is TRBV7-7 and J usage is TRBJ2-7; tentatively, D is TRBD1 or TRBD2 (5 bases each). V lost 11 bases and J 6 bases, leaving 11 bases between the germline ends. Germline CDR1 SSHAT, CDR2 FNYEAQ (reference sequence). The CDR3 sequence is 10 residues long. CDR3 sequence: CALGECEQYF. For the CDR3, the DNA is TGTGCCCTGGGGGAATGCGAGCAGTACTTC.

J is TRBJ2-7 and V is TRBV27, with a possible D match to TRBD2 (6 bases). Germline CDR1 is MNHEY and CDR2 is SMNVEV (reference sequence). The CDR3 is made up of 14 amino acids. Trimming shortened V by 5 bases and J by 2 bases, and 13 bases separated the two germline ends. CDR3: CASSRGDWTYEQYF. The CDR3 nucleotides are TGTGCCAGCAGTCGCGGGGACTGGACCTACGAGCAGTACTTC.

This clonotype turned up a few times. J is TRBJ1-1 and V is TRBV5-5, with 7 nucleotides matching TRBD1. This CDR3 region has 13 residues. V lost 5 bases to trimming and J lost 6 bases; unmatched junction nucleotides: 7. Germline V gene sequence: CDR1 SGHKS, CDR2 YYEKEE (reference sequence). CDR3 region: CASRIQGRSEAFF. In nucleotides, the CDR3 is TGTGCCAGCAGGATACAGGGGCGATCTGAAGCTTTCTTT.

This clonotype was picked up a small number of times. The chain uses TRBV6-1 and TRBJ2-7, with D maybe TRBD2 (6 bases). The CDR3 loop spans 15 amino acids. In germline, CDR1 is MNHNS, CDR2 SASEGT. V lost 6 bases to trimming and J lost 6 bases, with 21 bases between them. The chain's CDR3 is CASRRGRGSIGEQYF. In DNA form, the CDR3 reads TGTGCCAGCAGACGCGGACGGGGGAGTATCGGCGAGCAGTACTTC.

This chain links TRBV28 with TRBJ2-1; D gene unclear. Germline loops: CDR1 MDHEN, CDR2 SYDVKM. This CDR3 contains 13 residues. V was cut by 6 bases and J by 6 bases, with 12 bases left in between. CDR3 amino acids: CASRLGHPNEQFF. CDR3 nucleotides: TGTGCCAGCAGGCTAGGGCACCCCAATGAGCAGTTCTTC.

This clonotype has just a few counts. The chain employs TRBV27 and TRBJ2-7, with 10 positions matching TRBD1. CDR3 length: 15 residues. The germline CDR1 and CDR2 sequences are MNHEY and SMNVEV (reference sequence). The trim removed 0 bases at V and 7 bases at J, leaving 6 bases unmatched. The CDR3 reads CASSLSPGTGEEQYF. The CDR3 coding sequence is TGTGCCAGCAGTTTATCCCCCGGGACAGGGGAAGAGCAGTACTTC.

This clonotype has a handful of counts. The chain uses TRBV29-1 and TRBJ2-5; no reliable D call. V was shortened by 4 bases and J by 5 bases, with 8 bases between the two germline ends. Germline lookup yields CDR1 SQVTM and CDR2 ANQGSEA. This CDR3 is built from 11 residues. Here the CDR3 DNA reads TGCAGCGTTGTAGTAAGGGAGACCCAGTACTTC. Its protein product is CSVVVRETQYF.

This clonotype was observed a few times. The rearrangement links TRBV4-3 to TRBJ2-4; the D gene is possibly TRBD2 (6 bases). From germline, CDR1 is LGHNA and CDR2 YSLEER. The CDR3 is made up of 16 amino acids. The ends were cut back, 0 bases at V and 3 bases at J, with 12 bases in the middle. CDR3 DNA sequence: TGCGCCAGCAGCCAAGAGTCCGGCGGGGTCAAAAACATTCAGTACTTC. Protein product: CASSQESGGVKNIQYF.

This clonotype was seen a single time. The chain recombines TRBV29-1 with TRBJ2-7; 11 nucleotides line up with TRBD1. Germline V gene data show CDR1 as SQVTM and CDR2 as ANQGSEA. V was pared by 4 bases and J by 6 bases, with 8 bases of the junction left unmatched. CDR3 length: 14 residues. CDR3 protein: CSVGDRGNFGEQYF. The CDR3 bases are TGCAGCGTTGGGGACAGGGGGAATTTCGGCGAGCAGTACTTC.

The chain carries TRBV6-2 or TRBV6-3 and TRBJ1-5; the match to TRBD1 covers 7 bases. The germline V gene has CDR1 MNHEY and CDR2 SVGEGT. V gave up 4 bases and J gave up 0 bases; unmatched junction bases: 12. CDR3 length: 18 amino acids. The chain's CDR3 is CASSFYEPTGYSNQPQHF. In DNA, the CDR3 is TGTGCCAGCAGTTTTTACGAACCGACAGGGTATAGCAATCAGCCCCAGCATTTT.

This clonotype was counted a few times. This chain connects TRBV27 to TRBJ1-3; no definite D call. The V end lost 5 bases, the J end lost 4 bases, and 15 bases lay between the germline ends. Looked up from germline, CDR1 is MNHEY and CDR2 is SMNVEV (reference sequence). The CDR3 covers 15 residues. This CDR3 reads CASSPIGGLGNTIYF. The CDR3 region has the DNA TGTGCCAGCAGTCCTATAGGAGGGTTGGGAAACACCATATATTTT.

V and J are TRBV5-4 and TRBJ2-1; 8 bases match TRBD2. The CDR3 spans 16 residues. CDR1 is SGHNT and CDR2 is YYREEE in the germline V gene (reference sequence). The J segment lost 4 bases and the V segment lost 2 bases, leaving 8 bases of the junction unmatched. The CDR3 loop is CASSFGGRPFYNEQFF. The CDR3 DNA reads as TGTGCCAGCAGCTTTGGCGGGAGGCCCTTTTACAATGAGCAGTTCTTC.

This clonotype was seen a few times. The CDR3 DNA follows: TGTGCCAGCAGCCAAGAAGGGTTGCAGTACTTC. Protein product: CASSQEGLQYF. The chain employs TRBV14 and TRBJ2-7; D is unresolved. The CDR3 spans 11 residues. Per germline, CDR1 SGHDN and CDR2 FVKESK. The germline V and J ends were trimmed by 0 bases and 9 bases, with 6 bases remaining between them.

The chain is built from TRBV20-1 and TRBJ2-2; D remains unclear. Germline values: CDR1 DFQATT, CDR2 SNEGSKA (reference sequence). The CDR3 has 13 residues. V lost 2 bases, J lost 2 bases, and 6 bases lay in between. Here the CDR3 reads CSARQFNTGELFF. CDR3 in DNA: TGCAGTGCTAGACAGTTTAACACCGGGGAGCTGTTTTTT.